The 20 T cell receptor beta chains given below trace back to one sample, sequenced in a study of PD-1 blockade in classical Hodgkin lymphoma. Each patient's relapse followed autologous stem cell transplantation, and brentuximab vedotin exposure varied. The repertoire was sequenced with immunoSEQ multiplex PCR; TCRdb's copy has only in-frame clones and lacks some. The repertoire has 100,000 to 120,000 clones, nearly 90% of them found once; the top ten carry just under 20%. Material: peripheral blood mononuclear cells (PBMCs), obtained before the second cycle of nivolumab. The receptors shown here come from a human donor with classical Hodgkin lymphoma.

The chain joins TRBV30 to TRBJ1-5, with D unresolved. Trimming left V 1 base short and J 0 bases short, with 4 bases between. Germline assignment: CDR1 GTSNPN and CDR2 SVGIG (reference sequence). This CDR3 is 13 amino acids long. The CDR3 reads CAWSADSNQPQHF. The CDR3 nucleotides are TGTGCCTGGAGTGCGGATAGCAATCAGCCCCAGCATTTT.

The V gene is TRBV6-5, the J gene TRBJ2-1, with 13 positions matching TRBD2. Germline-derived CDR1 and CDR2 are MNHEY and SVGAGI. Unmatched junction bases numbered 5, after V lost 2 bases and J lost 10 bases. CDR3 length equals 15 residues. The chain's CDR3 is CASSYALGLAGEQFF. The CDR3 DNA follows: TGTGCCAGCAGTTACGCATTGGGACTAGCGGGGGAGCAGTTCTTC.

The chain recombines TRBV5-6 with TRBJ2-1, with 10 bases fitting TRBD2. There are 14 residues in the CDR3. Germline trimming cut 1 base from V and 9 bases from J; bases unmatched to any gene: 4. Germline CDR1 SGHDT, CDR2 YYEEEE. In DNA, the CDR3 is TGTGCCAGCAGCTTGCTAGCGGGAGTCTTTGAGCAGTTCTTC. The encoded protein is CASSLLAGVFEQFF.

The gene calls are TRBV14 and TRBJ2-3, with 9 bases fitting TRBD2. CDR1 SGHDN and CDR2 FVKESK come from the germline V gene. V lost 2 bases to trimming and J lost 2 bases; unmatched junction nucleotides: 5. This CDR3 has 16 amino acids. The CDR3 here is CASSQLTSGLTDTQYF. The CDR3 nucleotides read TGTGCCAGCAGCCAATTGACTAGCGGCCTCACAGATACGCAGTATTTT. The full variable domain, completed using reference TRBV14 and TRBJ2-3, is EAGVTQFPSHSVIEKGQTVTLRCDPISGHDNLYWYRRVMGKEIKFLLHFVKESKQDESGMPNNRFLAERTGGTYSTLKVQPAELEDSGVYFCASSQLTSGLTDTQYFGPGTRLTVL.

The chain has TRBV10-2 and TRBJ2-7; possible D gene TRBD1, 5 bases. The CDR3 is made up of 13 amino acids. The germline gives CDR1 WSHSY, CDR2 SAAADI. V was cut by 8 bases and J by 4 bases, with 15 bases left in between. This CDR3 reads CASGSAGPYEQYF. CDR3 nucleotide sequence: TGCGCCAGCGGCAGCGCAGGGCCTTACGAGCAGTACTTC.

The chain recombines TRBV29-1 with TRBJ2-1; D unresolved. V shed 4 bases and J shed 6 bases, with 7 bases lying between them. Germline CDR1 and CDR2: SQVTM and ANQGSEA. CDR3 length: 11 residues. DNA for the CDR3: TGCAGCGTTGTGGATCCCAATGAGCAGTTCTTC. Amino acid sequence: CSVVDPNEQFF.

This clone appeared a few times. CDR3 loop: CASSYDQDEQYF. CDR3 DNA: TGTGCCAGCAGTTACGACCAGGACGAGCAGTACTTC. The rearrangement links TRBV6-5 to TRBJ2-7; no definite D call. V lost 2 bases and J lost 5, with 7 bases in between. CDR3 length: 12 residues. Germline CDR1 is MNHEY and CDR2 is SVGAGI.

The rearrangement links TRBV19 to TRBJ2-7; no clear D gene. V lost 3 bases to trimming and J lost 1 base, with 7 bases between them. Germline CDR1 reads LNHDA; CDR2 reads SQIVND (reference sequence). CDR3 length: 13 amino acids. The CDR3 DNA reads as TGTGCCAGTAGTATTGGACGGTCCTACGAGCAGTACTTC. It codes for CASSIGRSYEQYF.

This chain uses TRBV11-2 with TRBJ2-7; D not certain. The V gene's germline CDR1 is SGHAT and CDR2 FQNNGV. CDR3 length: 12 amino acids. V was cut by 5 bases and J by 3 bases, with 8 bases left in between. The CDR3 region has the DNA TGTGCCAGCAGCCCTGTGGGCTACGAGCAGTACTTC. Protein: CASSPVGYEQYF. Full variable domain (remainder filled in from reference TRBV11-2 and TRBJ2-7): EAGVAQSPRYKIIEKRQSVAFWCNPISGHATLYWYQQILGQGPKLLIQFQNNGVVDDSQLPKDRFSAERLKGVDSTLKIQPAKLEDSAVYLCASSPVGYEQYFGPGTRLTVT.

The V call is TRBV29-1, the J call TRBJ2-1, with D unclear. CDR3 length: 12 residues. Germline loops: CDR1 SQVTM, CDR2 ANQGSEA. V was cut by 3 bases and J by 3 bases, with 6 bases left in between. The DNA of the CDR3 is TGCAGCGTTGATGGCAACTACAATGAGCAGTTCTTC. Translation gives CSVDGNYNEQFF.

The CDR3 sequence: CASSLLGTEAFF. The CDR3 DNA reads TGTGCCAGCAGTTTGTTAGGCACTGAAGCTTTCTTT. The V and J genes are TRBV28 and TRBJ1-1; no firm D call. CDR1 is MDHEN and CDR2 is SYDVKM in the germline V gene. The CDR3 has 12 amino acids. V lost 3 bases and J lost 4, with 6 bases in between.

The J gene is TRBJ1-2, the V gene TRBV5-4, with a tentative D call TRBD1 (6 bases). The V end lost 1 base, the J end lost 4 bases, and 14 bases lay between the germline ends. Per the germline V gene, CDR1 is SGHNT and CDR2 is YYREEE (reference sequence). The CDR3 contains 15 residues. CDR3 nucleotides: TGTGCCAGCAGCTTGCAGGGGAGTCCGTTCTATGGCTACACCTTC. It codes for CASSLQGSPFYGYTF.

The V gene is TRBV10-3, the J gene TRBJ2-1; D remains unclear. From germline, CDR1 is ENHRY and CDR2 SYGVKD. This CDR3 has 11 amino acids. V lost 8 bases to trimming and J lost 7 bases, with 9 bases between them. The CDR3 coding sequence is TGTGCCATCTCAATAAGGAATGAGCAGTTCTTC. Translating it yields CAISIRNEQFF.

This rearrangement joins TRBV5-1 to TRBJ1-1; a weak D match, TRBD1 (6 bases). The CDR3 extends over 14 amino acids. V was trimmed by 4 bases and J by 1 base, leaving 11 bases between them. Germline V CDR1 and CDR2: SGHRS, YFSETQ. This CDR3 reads CASSLLQGNTEAFF. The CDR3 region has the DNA TGCGCCAGCAGCCTTCTACAGGGGAACACTGAAGCTTTCTTT.

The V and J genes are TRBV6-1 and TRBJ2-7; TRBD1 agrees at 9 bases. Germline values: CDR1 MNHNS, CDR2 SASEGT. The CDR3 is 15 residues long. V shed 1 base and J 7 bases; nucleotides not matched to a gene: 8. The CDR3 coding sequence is TGTGCCAGCAGTGAAGTGGACAGGGGCCTACTGGAGCAGTACTTC. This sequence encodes CASSEVDRGLLEQYF.

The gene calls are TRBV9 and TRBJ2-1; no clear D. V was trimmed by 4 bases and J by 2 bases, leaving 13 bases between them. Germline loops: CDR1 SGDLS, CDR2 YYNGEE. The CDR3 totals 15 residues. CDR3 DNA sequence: TGTGCCAGCAGCCATACGGACCCAGCCTACAATGAGCAGTTCTTC. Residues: CASSHTDPAYNEQFF.

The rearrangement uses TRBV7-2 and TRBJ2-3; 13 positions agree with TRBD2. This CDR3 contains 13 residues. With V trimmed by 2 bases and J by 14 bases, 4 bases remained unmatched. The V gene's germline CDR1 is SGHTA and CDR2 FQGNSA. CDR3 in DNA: TGTGCCAGCAGCTTAACTAGCGGGAGGGTCGGGTATTTT. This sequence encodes CASSLTSGRVGYF. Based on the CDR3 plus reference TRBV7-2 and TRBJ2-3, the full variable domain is GAGVSQSPSNKVTEKGKDVELRCDPISGHTALYWYRQSLGQGLEFLIYFQGNSAPDKSGLPSDRFSAERTGGSVSTLTIQRTQQEDSAVYLCASSLTSGRVGYFGPGTRLTVL.

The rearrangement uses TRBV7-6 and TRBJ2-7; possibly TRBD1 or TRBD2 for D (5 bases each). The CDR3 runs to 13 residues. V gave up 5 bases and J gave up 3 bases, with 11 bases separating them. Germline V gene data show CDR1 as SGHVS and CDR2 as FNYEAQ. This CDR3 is CASSDGTVYEQYF. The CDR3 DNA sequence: TGTGCCAGCAGCGACGGGACGGTCTACGAGCAGTACTTC. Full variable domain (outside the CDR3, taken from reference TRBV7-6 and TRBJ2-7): GAGVSQSPRYKVTKRGQDVALRCDPISGHVSLYWYRQALGQGPEFLTYFNYEAQQDKSGLPNDRFSAERPEGSISTLTIQRTEQRDSAMYRCASSDGTVYEQYFGPGTRLTVT.

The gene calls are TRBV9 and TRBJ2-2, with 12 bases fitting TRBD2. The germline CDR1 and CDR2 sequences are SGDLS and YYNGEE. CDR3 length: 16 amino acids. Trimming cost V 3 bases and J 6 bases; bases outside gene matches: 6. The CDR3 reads CASSGGLAGLAGELFF. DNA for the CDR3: TGTGCCAGCAGCGGGGGACTAGCGGGTTTAGCCGGGGAGCTGTTTTTT.

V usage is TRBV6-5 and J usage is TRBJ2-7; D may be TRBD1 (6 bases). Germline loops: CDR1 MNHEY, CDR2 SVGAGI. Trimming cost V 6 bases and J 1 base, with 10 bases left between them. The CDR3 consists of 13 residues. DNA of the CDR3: TGTGCCAGCAGGGGGGCGCCATCCTACGAGCAGTACTTC. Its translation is CASRGAPSYEQYF.